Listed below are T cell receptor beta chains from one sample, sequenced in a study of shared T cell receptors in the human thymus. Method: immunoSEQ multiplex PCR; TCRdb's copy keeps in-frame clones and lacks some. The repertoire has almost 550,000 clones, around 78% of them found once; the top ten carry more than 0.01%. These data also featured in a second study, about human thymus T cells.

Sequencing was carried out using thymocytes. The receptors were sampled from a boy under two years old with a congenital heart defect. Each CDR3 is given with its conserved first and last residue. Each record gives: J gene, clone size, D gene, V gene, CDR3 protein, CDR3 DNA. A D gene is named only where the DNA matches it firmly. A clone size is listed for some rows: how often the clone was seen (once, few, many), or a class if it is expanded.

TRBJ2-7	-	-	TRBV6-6	CASSYSGVHEQYF	TGTGCCAGCAGTTACTCAGGGGTCCACGAGCAGTACTTC
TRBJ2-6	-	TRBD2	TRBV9	CASSVGRTSGMLGANVLTF	TGTGCCAGCAGCGTCGGCCGGACTAGCGGGATGCTAGGGGCCAACGTCCTGACTTTC
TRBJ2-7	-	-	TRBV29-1	CSVVGRGRRYF	TGCAGCGTTGTGGGGCGCGGTAGGAGGTACTTC
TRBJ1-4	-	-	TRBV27	CASTPTVGAAHEKLFF	TGTGCCAGCACCCCAACGGTTGGGGCGGCGCATGAAAAACTGTTTTTT
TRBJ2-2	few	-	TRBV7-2	CASSPVRTANTGELFF	TGTGCCAGCAGCCCAGTCCGGACAGCGAACACCGGGGAGCTGTTTTTT
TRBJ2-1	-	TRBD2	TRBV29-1	CSVRGRGSGSTYNEQFF	TGCAGCGTTCGTGGTCGGGGTAGCGGGAGCACCTACAATGAGCAGTTCTTC
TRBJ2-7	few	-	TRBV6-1	CASSVTRSSYEQYF	TGTGCCAGCAGTGTTACAAGAAGCTCCTACGAGCAGTACTTC
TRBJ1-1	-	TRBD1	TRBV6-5	CASSYFGQESNTEAFF	TGTGCCAGCAGTTATTTCGGACAGGAGAGTAACACTGAAGCTTTCTTT
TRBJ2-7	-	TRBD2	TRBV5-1	CASNPDRALTSGRGNEQYF	TGCGCCAGCAACCCAGACAGGGCCCTAACTAGCGGGAGGGGGAACGAGCAGTACTTC
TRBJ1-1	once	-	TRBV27	CASRALGTEAFF	TGTGCCAGCAGGGCTCTCGGGACTGAAGCTTTCTTT
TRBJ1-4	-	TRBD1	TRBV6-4	CASTLPGQYEKLFF	TGTGCCAGCACCTTACCGGGACAGTATGAAAAACTGTTTTTT
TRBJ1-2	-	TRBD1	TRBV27	CASRQTGAWGTYGYTF	TGTGCCAGCAGACAGACAGGGGCCTGGGGTACGTATGGCTACACCTTC
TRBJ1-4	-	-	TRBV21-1	CASSKPQGPEKLFF	TGTGCCAGCAGCAAACCCCAGGGGCCTGAAAAACTGTTTTTT
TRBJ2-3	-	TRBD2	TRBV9	CASSATSVSSTDTQYF	TGTGCCAGCAGCGCGACTAGCGTTTCTAGCACAGATACGCAGTATTTT
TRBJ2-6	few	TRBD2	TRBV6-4	CASSDRASGLSGANVLTF	TGTGCCAGCAGTGACAGGGCTAGCGGGCTTTCTGGGGCCAACGTCCTGACTTTC
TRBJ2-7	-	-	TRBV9	CASSVGPEGVAGSYEQYF	TGTGCCAGCAGCGTAGGCCCCGAGGGGGTAGCGGGCTCCTACGAGCAGTACTTC